This T cell receptor (beta chain) was found in a study of control samples from healthy donors and cancer patients. Clones were sequenced by immunoSEQ multiplex PCR, and TCRdb holds only the in-frame ones, with some missing. Counted here are more than 75,000 clones, roughly 89% occurring once; the ten biggest clones make up 4.5% to 7%. Trimming cost V 1 base and J 7 bases, with 14 bases left between them. Germline CDR1 and CDR2: SEHNR and FQNEAQ (reference sequence). The CDR3 consists of 15 residues. The chain recombines TRBV7-9 with TRBJ2-4, with a tentative D call TRBD2 (6 bases). The sequence was collected from a man over 45 in good health. Sequencing was done on a sample of blood. The CDR3 is CASSLVEGTENIQYF. CDR3 nucleotides: TGTGCCAGCAGCTTAGTGGAGGGAACAGAGAACATTCAGTACTTC.